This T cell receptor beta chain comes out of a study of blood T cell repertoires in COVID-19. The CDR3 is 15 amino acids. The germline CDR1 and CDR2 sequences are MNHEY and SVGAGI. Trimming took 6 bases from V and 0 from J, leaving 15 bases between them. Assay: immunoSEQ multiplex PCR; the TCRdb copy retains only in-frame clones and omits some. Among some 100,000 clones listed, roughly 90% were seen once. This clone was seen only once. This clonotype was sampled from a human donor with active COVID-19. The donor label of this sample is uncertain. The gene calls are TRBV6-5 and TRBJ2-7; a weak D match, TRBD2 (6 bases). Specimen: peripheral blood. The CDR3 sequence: CASSGGRINSYEQYF. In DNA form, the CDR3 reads TGTGCCAGCAGCGGGGGACGGATCAACTCCTACGAGCAGTACTTC.